The clone carrying this T cell receptor (beta chain) is a singleton in its sample. Its specificity is unknown. The germline gives CDR1 LGHDT, CDR2 YNNKEL (reference sequence). CDR3 size: 14 residues. The V gene lost 4 bases and the J gene lost 7 bases, with 13 bases spanning the gap. This record belongs to a study of Ad26.COV2.S vaccination and SARS-CoV-2 variants. Study at large: This donor came from the COV1001 trial of Ad26.COV2.S. In the study, Ad26.COV2.S was injected intramuscularly once, or twice 56 days apart.

Findings and caveats of the study: It was found that vaccine and placebo recipients had similar non-spike TCR breadth. Once vaccination had occurred, spike-specific CD8+ and CD4+ T cell responses reportedly showed substantial breadth.

Only in-frame clones appear in the TCRdb table, and some are missing; sequencing was by immunoSEQ multiplex PCR. The sample lists some 460,000 clones; roughly 87% were seen once. Stated treatment: some 19 received Ad26.COV2.S at low or high dose, single or two shots; about 5 received placebo; per-sample allocation not given. Sampling happened 63 days after the first vaccine or placebo injection. The receptor was isolated from a person aged 18-60 years who received the Ad26.COV2.S COVID-19 vaccine or a placebo. The source was peripheral blood, collected in a trial of Ad26.COV2.S vaccine versus placebo. The rearrangement uses TRBV3-1 (or the pseudogene TRBV3-2) and TRBJ2-2; perhaps TRBD1 as D (6 bases). This chain's CDR3 is CASSPQGTVGELFF. In DNA, the CDR3 is TGTGCCAGCAGCCCCCAGGGGACGGTCGGGGAGCTGTTTTTT.